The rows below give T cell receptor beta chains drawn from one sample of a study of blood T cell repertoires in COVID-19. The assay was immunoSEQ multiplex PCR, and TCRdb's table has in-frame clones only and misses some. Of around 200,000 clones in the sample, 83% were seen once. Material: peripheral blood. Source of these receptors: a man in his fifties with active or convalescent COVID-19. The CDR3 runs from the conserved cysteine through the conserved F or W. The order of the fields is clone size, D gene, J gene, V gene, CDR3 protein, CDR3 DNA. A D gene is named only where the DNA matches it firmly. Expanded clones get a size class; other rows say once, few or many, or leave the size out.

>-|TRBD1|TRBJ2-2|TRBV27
CASRTTGTGELFF
TGTGCCAGCAGGACGACAGGGACCGGGGAGCTGTTTTTT
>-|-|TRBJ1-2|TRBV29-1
CSVATGGERGYTF
TGCAGCGTTGCTACCGGGGGGGAAAGAGGCTACACCTTC
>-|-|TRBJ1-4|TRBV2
CASSAPLQGMDEKLFF
TGTGCCAGCAGTGCGCCCTTACAGGGAATGGATGAAAAACTGTTTTTT
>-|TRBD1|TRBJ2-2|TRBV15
CATSRGSFGTGHQKNTGELFF
TGTGCCACCAGCAGGGGGAGCTTCGGGACAGGTCACCAAAAGAACACCGGGGAGCTGTTTTTT
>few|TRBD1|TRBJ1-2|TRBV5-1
CASSLGGQENYGYTF
TGCGCCAGCAGCTTGGGGGGACAGGAAAACTATGGCTACACCTTC
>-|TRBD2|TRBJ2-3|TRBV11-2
CASSLGGGRGDTQYF
TGTGCCAGCAGCTTAGGGGGCGGGAGGGGAGATACGCAGTATTTT
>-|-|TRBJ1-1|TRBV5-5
CASSLPGNTEAFF
TGTGCCAGCAGCCTGCCCGGGAACACTGAAGCTTTCTTT
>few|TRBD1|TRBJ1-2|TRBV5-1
CASRPDRGYGYTF
TGCGCCAGCAGACCTGACAGGGGCTATGGCTACACCTTC
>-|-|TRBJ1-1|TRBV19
CASMGLGAPNTEAFF
TGTGCCAGTATGGGGCTGGGGGCGCCGAACACTGAAGCTTTCTTT
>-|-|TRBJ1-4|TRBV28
CASSLGGPLFEKLFF
TGTGCCAGCAGTTTGGGAGGGCCCCTTTTTGAAAAACTGTTTTTT
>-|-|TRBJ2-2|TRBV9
CASSPLTGQNTGELFF
TGTGCCAGCAGCCCCCTGACAGGCCAGAACACCGGGGAGCTGTTTTTT
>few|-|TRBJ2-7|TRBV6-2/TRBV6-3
CASSYVGASQYF
TGTGCCAGCAGTTATGTGGGGGCCTCGCAGTACTTC
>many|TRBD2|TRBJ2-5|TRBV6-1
CASSKGTSGLYQETQYF
TGTGCCAGCAGTAAAGGGACTAGCGGGCTTTACCAAGAGACCCAGTACTTC
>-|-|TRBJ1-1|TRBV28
CASSLLTANTEAFF
TGTGCCAGCAGCCTACTGACAGCGAACACTGAAGCTTTCTTT
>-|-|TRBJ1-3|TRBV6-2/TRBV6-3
CASSYGSSGNTIYF
TGTGCCAGCAGTTACGGGAGCTCTGGAAACACCATATATTTT
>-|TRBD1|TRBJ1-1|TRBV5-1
CASSLETGRLLNTEAFF
TGCGCCAGCAGCTTGGAGACAGGGAGGCTATTGAACACTGAAGCTTTCTTT
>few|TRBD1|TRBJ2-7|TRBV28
CASSLGQANPYSYEQYF
TGTGCCAGCAGCCTGGGACAGGCCAACCCCTACTCCTACGAGCAGTACTTC
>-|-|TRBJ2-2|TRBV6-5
CASSSREAGELFF
TGTGCCAGCAGCTCCCGTGAGGCCGGGGAGCTGTTTTTT
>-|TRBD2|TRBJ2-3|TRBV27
CASSLGGSLATQYF
TGTGCCAGCAGTTTAGGAGGGTCACTAGCGACGCAGTATTTT
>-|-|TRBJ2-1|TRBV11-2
CASSIEVREWDEQFF
TGTGCCAGCAGTATCGAGGTCCGGGAATGGGATGAGCAGTTCTTC
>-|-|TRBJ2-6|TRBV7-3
CASSLERTAGANVLTF
TGTGCCAGCAGCTTGGAACGGACTGCTGGGGCCAACGTCCTGACTTTC
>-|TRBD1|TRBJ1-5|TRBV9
CASSARDSFNQPQHF
TGTGCCAGCAGCGCCAGGGACAGCTTTAATCAGCCCCAGCATTTT
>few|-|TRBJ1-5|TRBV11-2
CASSPGEYSNQPQHF
TGTGCCAGCAGCCCAGGGGAATATAGCAATCAGCCCCAGCATTTT
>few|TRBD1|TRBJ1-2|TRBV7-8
CASSTRQGMIDGYTF
TGTGCCAGCAGCACTCGACAGGGAATGATAGATGGCTACACCTTC
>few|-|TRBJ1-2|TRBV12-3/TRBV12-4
CASSLEGPYGYTF
TGTGCCAGCAGTTTGGAGGGACCCTATGGCTACACCTTC
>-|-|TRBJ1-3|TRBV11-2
CASSNDRLSSGNTIYF
TGTGCCAGCAGCAACGACAGGCTTAGCTCTGGAAACACCATATATTTT
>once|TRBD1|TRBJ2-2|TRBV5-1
CATFPGGADTGELFF
TGCGCCACCTTCCCAGGGGGCGCTGACACCGGGGAGCTGTTTTTT
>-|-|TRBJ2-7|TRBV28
CASSSYRAPDEQYF
TGTGCCAGCAGTTCATACCGAGCACCGGACGAGCAGTACTTC
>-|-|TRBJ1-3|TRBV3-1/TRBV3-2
CASSQRGGAGNTIYF
TGTGCCAGCAGCCAGCGGGGGGGGGCTGGAAACACCATATATTTT
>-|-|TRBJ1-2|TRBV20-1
CSASRAAVDGYTF
TGCAGTGCTAGTCGAGCAGCGGTTGATGGCTACACCTTC
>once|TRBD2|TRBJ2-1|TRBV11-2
CASSHRLAPSSYNEQFF
TGTGCCAGCAGCCACCGACTAGCGCCAAGCTCCTACAATGAGCAGTTCTTC
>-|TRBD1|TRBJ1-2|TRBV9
CASSAGGSNGYTF
TGTGCCAGCAGCGCAGGGGGATCAAATGGCTACACCTTC
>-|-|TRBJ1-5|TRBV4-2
CASSQEDRTHQPQHF
TGTGCCAGCAGCCAAGAAGACAGGACCCATCAGCCCCAGCATTTT
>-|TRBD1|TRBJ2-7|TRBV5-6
CASSLGTGDEQYF
TGTGCCAGCAGCTTGGGGACAGGGGACGAGCAGTACTTC
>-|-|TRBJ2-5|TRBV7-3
CASSARDRQETQYF
TGTGCCAGCAGCGCGCGGGACAGACAAGAGACCCAGTACTTC
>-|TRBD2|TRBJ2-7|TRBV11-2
CASSLNGRGEQYF
TGTGCCAGCAGCTTAAACGGGAGGGGCGAGCAGTACTTC
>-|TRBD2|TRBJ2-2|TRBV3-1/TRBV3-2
CASGERGNTGELFF
TGTGCCAGCGGGGAGCGGGGGAACACCGGGGAGCTGTTTTTT
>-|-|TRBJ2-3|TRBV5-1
CASSGTSSSTDTQYF
TGCGCCAGCAGCGGTACTAGTTCGAGCACAGATACGCAGTATTTT
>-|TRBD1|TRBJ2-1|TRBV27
CASSLSGVWDSQVYEQFF
TGTGCCAGCAGTTTATCCGGGGTATGGGACAGCCAGGTCTATGAGCAGTTCTTC
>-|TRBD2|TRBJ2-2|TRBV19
CASSIPSGRTGELFF
TGTGCCAGTAGTATTCCCAGCGGGAGGACCGGGGAGCTGTTTTTT
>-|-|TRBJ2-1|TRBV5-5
CASSLSLNNEQFF
TGTGCCAGCAGCTTGAGCCTCAACAATGAGCAGTTCTTC
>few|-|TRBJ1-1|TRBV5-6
CASSPRGGTEAFF
TGTGCCAGCAGCCCACGGGGGGGTACTGAAGCTTTCTTT
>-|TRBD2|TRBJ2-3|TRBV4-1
CASSQETLAGVHTQYF
TGCGCCAGCAGCCAAGAAACACTAGCGGGAGTTCATACGCAGTATTTT
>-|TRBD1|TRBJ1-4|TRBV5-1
CASSLEGQGLNEKLFF
TGCGCCAGCAGCTTGGAAGGACAGGGACTTAATGAAAAACTGTTTTTT
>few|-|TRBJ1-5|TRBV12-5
CASGLEGRIQPQHF
TGTGCTAGTGGTTTGGAAGGGAGGATTCAGCCCCAGCATTTT
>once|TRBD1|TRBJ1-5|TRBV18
CASSPTGEDQPQHF
TGTGCCAGCTCACCGACAGGGGAGGATCAGCCCCAGCATTTT
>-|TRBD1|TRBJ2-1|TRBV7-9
CASSIMGQINNEQFF
TGTGCCAGCAGCATCATGGGACAGATTAACAATGAGCAGTTCTTC
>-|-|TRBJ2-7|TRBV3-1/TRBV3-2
CASSPGTSYEQYF
TGTGCCAGCAGCCCCGGGACTTCCTACGAGCAGTACTTC
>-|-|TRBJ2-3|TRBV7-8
CASSLESGFSSTDTQYF
TGTGCCAGCAGCTTAGAATCGGGGTTTTCTAGCACAGATACGCAGTATTTT
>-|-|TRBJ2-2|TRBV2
CASIAEYTGELFF
TGTGCCAGCATAGCGGAGTACACCGGGGAGCTGTTTTTT
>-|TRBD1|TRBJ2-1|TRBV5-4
CASSNEAGGNEQFF
TGTGCCAGCAGCAACGAGGCAGGGGGCAATGAGCAGTTCTTC
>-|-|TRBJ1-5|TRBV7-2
CASSPRHERNQPQHF
TGTGCCAGCAGCCCGAGACACGAGCGCAATCAGCCCCAGCATTTT
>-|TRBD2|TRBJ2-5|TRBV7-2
CASSSLAGGVETQYF
TGTGCCAGCAGCTCACTAGCGGGGGGAGTAGAGACCCAGTACTTC